This T cell receptor (beta chain) was identified during a study of blood T cell repertoires in COVID-19. In the study overall: The samples span acute and convalescent COVID-19 from the United States, Italy and Spain. PBMCs, B-cell-depleted T cells, or T cells provided the cDNA or gDNA that made up the material.

Trimming removed 0 bases from V and 2 bases from J; junction bases left unmatched: 5. CDR3 length equals 15 residues. Germline CDR1 is SGHNT and CDR2 is YYREEE (reference sequence). In the authors' workflow: Amplifying reference gene primers gave estimates of nucleated cell counts. Assay used: immunoSEQ multiplex PCR; TCRdb lists only in-frame clones, some missing. V, J and clone size were drawn from that table, and D and trimming were deduced from the DNA. The data hold 100,000 to 150,000 clones, with roughly four fifths observed a single time. V gene TRBV5-4 combines with J gene TRBJ2-7; 7 nucleotides align to TRBD2. The specimen sequenced was peripheral blood. This TCR came from a man aged 55 to 70 with acute or convalescent COVID-19. DNA for the CDR3: TGTGCCAGCAGCTTGGCCGGGGGGTTGACCTACGAGCAGTACTTC. Protein product: CASSLAGGLTYEQYF.